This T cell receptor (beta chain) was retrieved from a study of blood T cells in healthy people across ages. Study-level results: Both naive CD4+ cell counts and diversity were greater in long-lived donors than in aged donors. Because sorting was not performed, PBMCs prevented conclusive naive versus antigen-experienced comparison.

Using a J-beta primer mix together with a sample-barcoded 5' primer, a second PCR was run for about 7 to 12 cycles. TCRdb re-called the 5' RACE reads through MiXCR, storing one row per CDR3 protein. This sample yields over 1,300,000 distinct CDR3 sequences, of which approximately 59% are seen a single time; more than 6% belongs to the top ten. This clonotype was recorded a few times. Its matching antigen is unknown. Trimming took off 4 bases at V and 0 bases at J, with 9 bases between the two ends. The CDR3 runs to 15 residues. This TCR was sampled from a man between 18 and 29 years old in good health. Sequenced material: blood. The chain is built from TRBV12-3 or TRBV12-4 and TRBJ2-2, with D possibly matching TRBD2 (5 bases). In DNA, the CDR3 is TGTGCCAGCAGTTCACTAGAATCGAACACCGGGGAGCTGTTTTTT. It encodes CASSSLESNTGELFF.